A selection of T cell receptor beta chains follows, all from one sample in a study of blood T cell repertoires in COVID-19. Only in-frame clones appear in the TCRdb table, and some are missing; sequencing was by immunoSEQ multiplex PCR. The repertoire holds roughly 130,000 clones, with 70% to 80% as singletons. Material for sequencing was peripheral blood. The origin of the receptors is a woman aged 70-85 years with COVID-19, enrolled during active disease. Each CDR3 is given with its conserved first and last residue. Expanded clones are given a class, and other clones once, few, many or no size at all.

.,TRBV2,CASRTSGGNLFF
.,TRBV5-1,CASSLEGSADTQYF
once,TRBV19,CASTPGHQHYGYTF
once,TRBV25-1,CASKTPGDTIYF
.,TRBV5-1,CASSSHVGNEQFF
.,TRBV19,CASRSRRTGEDGYTF
.,TRBV28,CASSLLQANYGYTF
.,TRBV5-6,CASSSDRTWGGEQYF
once,TRBV5-1,CASSPVAGSSTTGELFF
.,TRBV6-5,CASSEGFMGGTIYF
.,TRBV13,CASSAFRDSYNSPLHF
.,TRBV6-5,CASSPWESNSPLHF
.,TRBV19,CASSIEGRGYNEQFF
once,TRBV4-1,CASSTGPTSYEQYF
.,TRBV6-5,CASSFDDREGGQPQHF
.,TRBV2,CASSGPETGGTF
.,TRBV20-1,CSATQETQYF
.,TRBV19,CASSINRATYSYEQYF
.,TRBV3-1/TRBV3-2,CASSQTGRQETQYF
.,TRBV19,CASSPGLAADTQYF